This T cell receptor beta chain was obtained from a study of T cell responses to AZD1222 COVID-19 vaccine. This table comes from immunoSEQ multiplex PCR, and its TCRdb copy is limited to in-frame clones, with some not included. The top ten clones hold less than 9.5% of a sample with some 150,000 clones, approximately 85% of them seen once. The TCR comes from an adult who received the MenACWY meningococcal vaccine as a control. The source material was peripheral blood, sampled 28 days after the second dose of the MenACWY control vaccine.

The CDR3 DNA reads TGTGCCAGCAGCTTGGGGGGCAGGGGTGTCTCTGGAAACACCATATATTTT. Translating it yields CASSLGGRGVSGNTIYF. The V and J genes are TRBV5-4 and TRBJ1-3, with D perhaps TRBD1 (6 bases). Germline CDR1 SGHNT, CDR2 YYREEE (reference sequence). V shed 0 bases and J shed 0 bases, with 13 bases lying between them. The CDR3 sequence is 17 residues long.